What follows describes a single T cell receptor (beta chain). The entry originates in a study of patients and donors after allogeneic stem cell transplantation. Trimming took 3 bases from V and 0 from J, leaving 14 bases between them. The CDR3 contains 16 residues. CDR1 is MDHEN and CDR2 is SYDVKM in the germline V gene. TCRdb ran MiXCR on the RT-PCR reads and lists one entry per CDR3 protein. Of some 150,000 distinct CDR3 sequences listed, about two fifths are singletons. The V gene is TRBV28, the J gene TRBJ1-2; D not certain. This TCR was recovered from a human donor who was either an allogeneic HSCT recipient or a stem cell or donor lymphocyte infusion donor (not recorded which). It is not recorded whose cells these are; they may come from a transplant donor. Sequenced: blood, either unsorted or a sorted T cell fraction (not recorded which). The CDR3: CASSLRPVPSNYGYTF. In DNA form, the CDR3 reads TGTGCCAGCAGTTTGAGGCCAGTACCTTCTAACTATGGCTACACCTTC.